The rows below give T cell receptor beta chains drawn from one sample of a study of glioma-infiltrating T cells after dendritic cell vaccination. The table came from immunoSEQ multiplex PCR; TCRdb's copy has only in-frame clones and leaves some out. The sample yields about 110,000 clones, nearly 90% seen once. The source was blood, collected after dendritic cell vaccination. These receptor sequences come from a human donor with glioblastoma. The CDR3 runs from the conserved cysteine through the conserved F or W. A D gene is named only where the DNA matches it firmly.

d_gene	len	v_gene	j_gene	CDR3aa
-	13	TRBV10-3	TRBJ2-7	CAISEQGRYEQYF
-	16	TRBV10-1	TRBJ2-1	CASSELSASSYNEQFF
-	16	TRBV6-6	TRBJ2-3	CASSYSLAGRYDTQYF
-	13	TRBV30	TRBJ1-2	CAWSLKDSYGYTF
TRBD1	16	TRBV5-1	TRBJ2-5	CASSVVPGTGQETQYF
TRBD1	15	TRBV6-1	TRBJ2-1	CASSGTGLIYNEQFF
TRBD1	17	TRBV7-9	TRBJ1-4	CASRRGPQGKIYEKLFF
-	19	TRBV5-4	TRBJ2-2	CASSNFYGSESGNTGELFF
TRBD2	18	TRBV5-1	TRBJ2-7	CASSLAETSGGSSYEQYF
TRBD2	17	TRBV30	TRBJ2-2	CAWSVRPSGANTGELFF
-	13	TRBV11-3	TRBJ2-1	CASSSYRANEQFF
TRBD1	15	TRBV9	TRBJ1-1	CASSPSGQVNTEAFF
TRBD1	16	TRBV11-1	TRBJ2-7	CASSPGTGGLGNEQYF
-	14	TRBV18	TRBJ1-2	CASSPPARNYGYTF
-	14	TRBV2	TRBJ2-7	CASNSGEDSYEQYF
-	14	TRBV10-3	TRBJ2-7	CAISPDSVLYEQYF
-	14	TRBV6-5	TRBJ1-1	CASSSYGMNTEAFF
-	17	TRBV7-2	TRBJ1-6	CASSSSRAGGYNSPLHF
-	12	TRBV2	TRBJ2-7	CASSSQGYEQYF
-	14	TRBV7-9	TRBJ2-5	CASSLAGLQETQYF
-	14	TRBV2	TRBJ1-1	CASSGRVYNTEAFF
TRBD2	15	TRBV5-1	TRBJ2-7	CASSLALAGENEQYF
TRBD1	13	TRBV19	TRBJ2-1	CASSLQGQGRQFF
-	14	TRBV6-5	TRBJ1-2	CASRAVSGVYGYTF
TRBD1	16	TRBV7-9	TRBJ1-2	CASSLAGQGINYGYTF
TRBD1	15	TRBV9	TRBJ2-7	CASSHKGTGTYEQYF
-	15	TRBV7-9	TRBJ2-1	CASSKSRVSYNEQFF
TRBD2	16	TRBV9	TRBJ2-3	CASSVSGTLDTDTQYF
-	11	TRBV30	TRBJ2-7	CAWSGIYEQYF
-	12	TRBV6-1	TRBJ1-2	CASSVRGDRYTF
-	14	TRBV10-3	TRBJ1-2	CAIRTGAGNYGYTF
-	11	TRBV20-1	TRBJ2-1	CSGEEGREQFF
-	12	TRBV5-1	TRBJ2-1	CASSLTRDEQFF
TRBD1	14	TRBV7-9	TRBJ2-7	CASSSQGPAYEQYF
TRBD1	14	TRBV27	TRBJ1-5	CASSPGTGAQPQHF
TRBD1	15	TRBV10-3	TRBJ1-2	CAISESGTANYGYTF
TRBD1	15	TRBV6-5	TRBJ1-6	CATSKGQGVYSPLHF
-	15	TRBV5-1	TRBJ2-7	CASSVTGAGGYEQYF
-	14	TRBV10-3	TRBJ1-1	CARDVGGQNTEAFF
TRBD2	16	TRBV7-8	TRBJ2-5	CASSLGLADPSETQYF
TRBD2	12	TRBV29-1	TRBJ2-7	CSVAGGGYEQYF
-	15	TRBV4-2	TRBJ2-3	CASSQDVGPSDTQYF
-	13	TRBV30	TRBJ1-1	CACRQSLNTEAFF
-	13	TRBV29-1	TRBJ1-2	CSVDGGDNYGYTF
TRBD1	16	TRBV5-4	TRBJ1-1	CASSPRQGAGDTEAFF
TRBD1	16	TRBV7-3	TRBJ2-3	CASSSHPRGSTDTQYF
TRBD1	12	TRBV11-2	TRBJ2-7	CASSGTAYEQYF
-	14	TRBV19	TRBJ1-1	CATQVRGVNTEAFF
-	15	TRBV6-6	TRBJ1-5	CASTPGQISSQPQHF
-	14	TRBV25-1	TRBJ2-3	CASSESSGVDTQYF
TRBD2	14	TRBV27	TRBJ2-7	CASSPERLASKQYF
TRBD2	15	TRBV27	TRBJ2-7	CASRVERERSSEQYF